This T cell receptor (beta chain) was retrieved from a study of T cells expressing NK-cell markers. This CDR3 region has 14 residues. CDR1 is SEHNR and CDR2 is FQNEAQ in the germline V gene (reference sequence). From the 5' RACE reads, TCRdb lists one entry per CDR3 protein and no DNA. Its table records some 410,000 distinct CDR3 sequences. Material: blood T cells: a sorted CD56 or NKG2C T cell subset, CD4+ or CD8+ T cells, or bulk PBMC T cells (not recorded which). V and J are TRBV7-9 and TRBJ2-7; TCRdb outputs TRBD1, but without DNA this stays unchecked. This TCR came from a woman between 18 and 75 years old in good health. The CDR3 spells CASISGQASYEQYF.